The 23 T cell receptor beta chains below come from one sample, sequenced in a study of neurological immune-mediated disorders. TCRdb ran MiXCR on the 5' RACE reads and lists one entry per CDR3 protein. This table holds under 70,000 distinct CDR3 sequences, more than 3% found once. Input material: PBMCs. Every receptor here comes from an older woman with multiple sclerosis.

This clonotype showed up many times. This chain joins TRBV6-2 or TRBV6-3 and TRBJ2-1, with D possibly TRBD2 on 6 matching bases. This CDR3 region has 14 residues. V was clipped by 6 bases and J by 0 bases, with 9 bases between them. Germline CDR1 MNHEY, CDR2 SVGEGT. The DNA of the CDR3 is TGTGCCAGCAGGCGGGACGGCTCCTACAATGAGCAGTTCTTC. Residues: CASRRDGSYNEQFF.

This clonotype was seen many times. The gene calls are TRBV20-1 and TRBJ2-1; no clear D. Germline V gene data show CDR1 as DFQATT and CDR2 as SNEGSKA (reference sequence). This CDR3 is built from 11 residues. With 1 base removed from V and 12 bases from J, the gap between germline ends came to 10 bases. CDR3 DNA: TGCAGTGCTAGAGTAGGGTGGGTGCAGTTCTTC. Translation gives CSARVGWVQFF.

This clonotype was seen ten or more times. The CDR3 DNA sequence: TGCGCCAGCAGCTTGGATGGACTTAATACTTACGAGCAGTACTTC. Amino acid sequence: CASSLDGLNTYEQYF. The V gene is TRBV5-1, the J gene TRBJ2-7; D is perhaps TRBD2 (5 bases). This CDR3 contains 15 residues. The V gene's germline CDR1 is SGHRS and CDR2 YFSETQ. V was shortened by 0 bases and J by 4 bases, with 14 bases between the two germline ends.

This clonotype was counted many times. J is TRBJ2-4 and V is TRBV12-3 or TRBV12-4; 8 bases line up with TRBD1. CDR3 length: 15 residues. V shed 5 bases and J 0 bases; nucleotides not matched to a gene: 3. This CDR3 reads CASSGDRLAKNIQYF. As DNA, the CDR3 is TGTGCCAGCAGTGGGGACAGGCTAGCCAAAAACATTCAGTACTTC.

This clonotype was seen repeatedly, ten times or more. The V and J genes are TRBV28 and TRBJ2-5, with TRBD2 matching over 11 bases. The V segment lost 5 bases and the J segment 3 bases; nucleotides outside the gene matches: 2. This CDR3 contains 14 residues. CDR1 is MDHEN and CDR2 is SYDVKM in the germline V gene. The CDR3 protein is CASSGGLAEETQYF. The CDR3 region has the DNA TGTGCCAGCAGTGGGGGACTAGCGGAAGAGACCCAGTACTTC.

This clonotype showed up many times. This chain connects TRBV20-1 to TRBJ1-5; 8 bases align to TRBD1. The CDR3 has 13 amino acids. The V gene end was trimmed by 5 bases and the J gene end by 3 bases; junction bases not matched to a gene: 3. CDR1 and CDR2 (germline): DFQATT, SNEGSKA (reference sequence). The CDR3 DNA reads TGCAGTGCTGGACAGGGATTCAATCAGCCCCAGCATTTT. Protein sequence: CSAGQGFNQPQHF.

This clonotype occurred many times. The chain recombines TRBV11-2 with TRBJ2-2; TRBD1 aligns across 12 bases. From germline, CDR1 is SGHAT and CDR2 FQNNGV. The CDR3 is 16 residues long. V lost 5 bases to trimming and J lost 6 bases; unmatched junction nucleotides: 7. The CDR3 loop is CASSIPGQGASGELFF. CDR3 nucleotide sequence: TGTGCCAGCAGCATTCCGGGACAGGGGGCGTCCGGGGAGCTGTTTTTT.

This clonotype came up many times. The V gene is TRBV29-1, the J gene TRBJ1-4, with no clear D. The CDR3 extends over 12 amino acids. The V and J ends lost 6 bases and 1 base respectively, with 6 bases between them. Germline V gene sequence: CDR1 SQVTM, CDR2 ANQGSEA. The CDR3 region has the DNA TGCAGCGTATGGGAAACTAATGAAAAACTGTTTTTT. This codes for CSVWETNEKLFF.

This clonotype was recorded at least ten times. CDR3 region: CASSLGMNPYEQYF. DNA of the CDR3: TGCGCCAGCAGCTTGGGCATGAACCCGTACGAGCAGTACTTC. V usage is TRBV5-1 and J usage is TRBJ2-7; D is undetermined. Trimming left V 0 bases short and J 4 bases short, with 11 bases between. Germline-derived CDR1 and CDR2 are SGHRS and YFSETQ. The CDR3 has 14 amino acids.

This clonotype was counted ten times or more. V is TRBV5-1 and J is TRBJ1-2, with TRBD1 as a possible D gene (5 bases). Germline lookup yields CDR1 SGHRS and CDR2 YFSETQ. This CDR3 is 14 amino acids long. Deletions cut 2 bases from V and 2 bases from J, with 10 bases between. CDR3 sequence: CASSLDSRNYGYTF. In DNA form, the CDR3 reads TGCGCCAGCAGCTTAGACAGCAGAAACTATGGCTACACCTTC.

This clonotype was detected many times. V is TRBV12-3 or TRBV12-4 and J is TRBJ2-5, with D maybe TRBD2 (5 bases). Trimming removed 2 bases at V and 4 bases at J, with 8 bases between. This CDR3 spans 13 amino acids. In nucleotides, the CDR3 is TGTGCCAGCAGTTTATCTAGCACAGAGACCCAGTACTTC. It codes for CASSLSSTETQYF.

This clonotype was recorded many times. The gene calls are TRBV3-1 and TRBJ2-7; 8 bases are shared with TRBD1. CDR3 length: 16 amino acids. V was pared by 0 bases and J by 3 bases, with 7 bases of the junction left unmatched. The V gene's germline CDR1 is LGHDT and CDR2 YNNKEL (reference sequence). CDR3: CASSQDLGTGGYEQYF. The CDR3 coding sequence is TGTGCCAGCAGCCAAGATCTCGGGACAGGCGGCTACGAGCAGTACTTC.

This clonotype was found many times. This chain joins TRBV5-1 and TRBJ2-2; TRBD1 might be the D (5 bases). The germline V and J ends were trimmed by 0 bases and 3 bases, with 9 bases remaining between them. Per germline, CDR1 SGHRS and CDR2 YFSETQ. This CDR3 has 15 residues. The CDR3 DNA is TGCGCCAGCAGCTTGGGGGGCAGTCACACCGGGGAGCTGTTTTTT. Translation gives CASSLGGSHTGELFF.

This clonotype has a count of ten or more. The chain employs TRBV20-1 and TRBJ2-3; the D is unclear. Trimming stripped 5 bases from V and 0 bases from J, with 15 bases between. The CDR3 totals 15 residues. Germline V lookup: CDR1 DFQATT, CDR2 SNEGSKA (reference sequence). The CDR3 reads CSAPNQRTSTDTQYF. The CDR3 DNA is TGCAGTGCTCCTAACCAACGCACTAGCACAGATACGCAGTATTTT.

This clonotype was recorded many times. V and J are TRBV12-3 or TRBV12-4 and TRBJ1-2; D is unresolved. Trimming stripped 6 bases from V and 4 bases from J, with 15 bases between. This CDR3 contains 14 residues. The CDR3 bases are TGTGCCAGCAGCCCCCGACGGCAGTTCTATGGCTACACCTTC. Residues: CASSPRRQFYGYTF.

This clonotype was found many times. The chain has TRBV3-1 and TRBJ1-5, with 8 bases fitting TRBD1. Per germline, CDR1 LGHDT and CDR2 YNNKEL (reference sequence). V shed 0 bases and J 7 bases; nucleotides not matched to a gene: 5. The CDR3 totals 15 residues. Here the CDR3 reads CASSQDTGGGQPQHF. CDR3 bases: TGTGCCAGCAGCCAAGATACAGGGGGAGGCCAGCCCCAGCATTTT.

This clonotype appeared many times. The chain is built from TRBV6-2 or TRBV6-3 and TRBJ1-1, with D possibly TRBD1 on 6 matching bases. The germline V gene has CDR1 MNHEY and CDR2 SVGEGT. V lost 0 bases, J lost 0 bases, and 11 bases lay in between. The CDR3 is 16 residues long. The CDR3 loop reads CASSYSRDTMNTEAFF. DNA for the CDR3: TGTGCCAGCAGTTACTCGAGGGACACGATGAACACTGAAGCTTTCTTT.

In its sample, this clonotype was seen many times. The J gene is TRBJ2-2, the V gene TRBV28; tentatively, D is TRBD1 or TRBD2 (5 bases each). The CDR3 contains 12 residues. Germline values: CDR1 MDHEN, CDR2 SYDVKM. Trimming pared 2 bases from V and 9 bases from J, leaving 7 bases between. The CDR3: CASSLGTRELFF. CDR3 bases: TGTGCCAGCAGTTTAGGGACCCGGGAGCTGTTTTTT.

This clonotype was counted at least ten times. The chain is built from TRBV20-1 and TRBJ1-1; 12 bases fit TRBD1. The germline CDR1 and CDR2 sequences are DFQATT and SNEGSKA (reference sequence). J was trimmed by 7 bases and V by 6 bases; bases with no gene match: 12. There are 15 residues in the CDR3. CDR3 sequence: CSAAPGQGARGEAFF. The CDR3 nucleotides are TGCAGTGCCGCCCCGGGACAGGGGGCAAGGGGTGAAGCTTTCTTT.

This clonotype showed up many times. V gene TRBV20-1 combines with J gene TRBJ1-5; the match to TRBD1 covers 8 bases. Germline-derived CDR1 and CDR2 are DFQATT and SNEGSKA (reference sequence). This CDR3 contains 14 residues. V was clipped by 3 bases and J by 1 base; unmatched bases: 2. The CDR3 reads CSARDRVSNQPQHF. The DNA for the CDR3 is TGCAGTGCTAGGGACAGGGTAAGCAATCAGCCCCAGCATTTT.

There are many counts of this clonotype. The V gene is TRBV5-1, the J gene TRBJ2-7; 7 bases line up with TRBD1. The germline V gene has CDR1 SGHRS and CDR2 YFSETQ. The V segment lost 0 bases and the J segment 4 bases; nucleotides outside the gene matches: 1. The length of the CDR3 is 13 residues. The CDR3 protein is CASSLEGAYEQYF. CDR3 bases: TGCGCCAGCAGCTTGGAGGGGGCTTACGAGCAGTACTTC.

This clonotype was recorded at least ten times. The CDR3 loop is CSVDGTGGQETQYF. The DNA of the CDR3 is TGCAGCGTTGATGGTACGGGCGGGCAAGAGACCCAGTACTTC. The V and J genes are TRBV29-1 and TRBJ2-5; a possible D gene is TRBD2 (5 bases). CDR3 length: 14 amino acids. Trimming pared 3 bases from V and 2 bases from J, leaving 13 bases between. Germline CDR1 is SQVTM and CDR2 is ANQGSEA.

The table lists this clonotype with many counts. The chain combines TRBV7-8 with TRBJ2-7; 12 bases align to TRBD2. The CDR3 length is 15 residues. Germline V gives CDR1 SGHVS, CDR2 FQNEAQ. V lost 5 bases and J lost 7; bases outside the gene matches: 9. CDR3 DNA sequence: TGTGCCAGCAGCCTCAGACTAGCGGGAGTGGATGAGCAGTACTTC. Protein: CASSLRLAGVDEQYF.